Described below is a single T cell receptor beta chain sequence and its context. Its target is not known. The sample originates from a study of beta chain features in type 1 diabetes. Study at large: Cell yields, gender and age were comparable in patients and healthy donors.

Trimming took off 6 bases at V and 0 bases at J, with 13 bases between the two ends. This CDR3 comprises 15 residues. CDR1 is SGHTA, CDR2 FQGNSA, per germline. Study outcomes and limitations: Moderate yet significant TCRB CDR3 shortening was seen in Type 1 diabetes patients in all four CD4+ subsets.

Expressed TCRB transcripts were sequenced, since all the RNA that had been isolated was reverse transcribed. Data came from immunoSEQ multiplex PCR; TCRdb stores just in-frame clones and leaves some out. This table has some 240,000 clones, around 16% appearing once. Material for sequencing was naive CD4+ T cells from blood. The sequence was collected from a man younger than 45 with type 1 diabetes. The V gene is TRBV7-2, the J gene TRBJ2-3; D is uncertain. CDR3 DNA sequence: TGTGCCAGCAGGCCGCCCGGGCTGAGCACAGATACGCAGTATTTT. This codes for CASRPPGLSTDTQYF.